Shown below are 27 T cell receptor beta chains from a single sample sequenced in a study of blood T cell repertoires in COVID-19. Data came from immunoSEQ multiplex PCR; TCRdb stores just in-frame clones and leaves some out. The data contain roughly 320,000 clones, approximately 90% of them singletons. Sequencing was performed on peripheral blood. The receptors originated from a woman between 45 and 60 years old with COVID-19, enrolled during active disease.

J is TRBJ2-1 and V is TRBV5-5; 9 positions agree with TRBD1. Germline V lookup: CDR1 SGHKS, CDR2 YYEKEE (reference sequence). V shed 1 base, J shed 6 bases, and the junction held 5 bases outside the gene matches. The CDR3 has 15 amino acids. CDR3: CASSLRGTGINEQFF. DNA for the CDR3: TGTGCCAGCAGCTTGCGGGGGACAGGGATCAATGAGCAGTTCTTC.

This clone came up once. V and J are TRBV6-2 or TRBV6-3 and TRBJ1-6, with D possibly matching TRBD1 (5 bases). Between the trimmed V and J ends, which lost 3 bases and 7 bases, there was a span of 16 bases. Looked up from germline, CDR1 is MNHEY and CDR2 is SVGEGT. The CDR3 is 16 amino acids. DNA for the CDR3: TGTGCCAGCAGTTATTCTACAGGAAAACCCAATTCACCCCTCCACTTT. Protein product: CASSYSTGKPNSPLHF.

This clone was counted a few times. The rearrangement joins TRBV4-1 to TRBJ2-5, with 11 nucleotides matching TRBD1. J lost 5 bases, V lost 4 bases, and 3 bases had no gene match. Per the germline V gene, CDR1 is MGHRA and CDR2 is YSYEKL. CDR3 length: 14 amino acids. The CDR3 DNA is TGCGCCAGCAGCCGGACAGGGGGCCGGGAGACCCAGTACTTC. Amino acid sequence: CASSRTGGRETQYF.

The chain carries TRBV11-3 and TRBJ2-1; 10 bases are a match to TRBD2. From germline, CDR1 is SGHNT and CDR2 YENEEA. The CDR3 length is 16 residues. The ends lost 1 base at V and 6 bases at J; junction bases unmatched: 6. CDR3 bases: TGTGCCAGCAGCTTAGGTTCCAGCGGGAGGGCCAATGAGCAGTTCTTC. Translating gives CASSLGSSGRANEQFF.

The chain combines TRBV18 with TRBJ2-1, with 10 bases lining up with TRBD1. The CDR3 contains 16 residues. The V and J ends lost 3 bases and 5 bases, in that order; junction bases with no gene match: 7. Germline loops: CDR1 KGHSH, CDR2 LQKENI. CDR3 nucleotide sequence: TGTGCCAGCTCACCCAAGACGGGGACAGGGGACAATGAGCAGTTCTTC. Translating it yields CASSPKTGTGDNEQFF.

The chain couples TRBV30 to TRBJ2-5, with TRBD1 matching over 7 bases. The CDR3 consists of 13 residues. Trimming cost V 4 bases and J 4 bases; bases outside gene matches: 6. Germline V CDR1 and CDR2: GTSNPN, SVGIG (reference sequence). CDR3 amino acids: CAWKGGGTETQYF. The CDR3, as DNA: TGTGCCTGGAAAGGGGGCGGAACAGAGACCCAGTACTTC. The full variable domain, its missing parts supplied by reference TRBV30 and TRBJ2-5, is SQTIHQWPATLVQPVGSPLSLECTVEGTSNPNLYWYRQAAGRGLQLLFYSVGIGQISSEVPQNLSASRPQDRQFILSSKKLLLSDSGFYLCAWKGGGTETQYFGPGTRLLVL.

The V gene is TRBV7-9, the J gene TRBJ1-2; 8 nucleotides align to TRBD1. The V gene's germline CDR1 is SEHNR and CDR2 FQNEAQ (reference sequence). The length of the CDR3 is 16 residues. Unmatched junction bases numbered 8, after V lost 1 base and J lost 4 bases. The DNA for the CDR3 is TGTGCCAGCAGCTTAGGAGGCGCAGGGGGCACCTATGGCTACACCTTC. The encoded protein is CASSLGGAGGTYGYTF. Together with reference TRBV7-9 and TRBJ1-2, the CDR3 gives the full variable domain: DTGVSQNPRHKITKRGQNVTFRCDPISEHNRLYWYRQTLGQGPEFLTYFQNEAQLEKSRLLSDRFSAERPKGSFSTLEIQRTEQGDSAMYLCASSLGGAGGTYGYTFGSGTRLTVV.

The rearrangement uses TRBV18 and TRBJ1-4; 10 bases are shared with TRBD1. Germline CDR1 is KGHSH and CDR2 is LQKENI. The CDR3 runs 15 residues. The J segment lost 5 bases and the V segment lost 2 bases, leaving 2 bases of the junction unmatched. The CDR3 is CASSPLTGGNEKLFF. The CDR3 coding sequence is TGTGCCAGCTCACCATTGACAGGGGGCAATGAAAAACTGTTTTTT.

The chain links TRBV5-1 to TRBJ2-3; D not resolved. V was pared by 4 bases and J by 5 bases, with 8 bases between. The CDR3 extends over 12 amino acids. The germline CDR1 and CDR2 sequences are SGHRS and YFSETQ. CDR3 nucleotide sequence: TGCGCCAGCAGCCCAAGCTTAGATACGCAGTATTTT. Its translation: CASSPSLDTQYF.

The genes are TRBV14 and TRBJ2-3; 9 bases agree with TRBD2. The V segment lost 3 bases and the J segment 2 bases; nucleotides outside the gene matches: 6. The germline CDR1 and CDR2 sequences are SGHDN and FVKESK. The CDR3 is 16 amino acids. CDR3 loop: CASSQLAGVTTDTQYF. The CDR3 DNA reads TGTGCCAGCAGCCAGTTAGCGGGAGTTACCACAGATACGCAGTATTTT. The full variable domain, its missing parts supplied by reference TRBV14 and TRBJ2-3, is EAGVTQFPSHSVIEKGQTVTLRCDPISGHDNLYWYRRVMGKEIKFLLHFVKESKQDESGMPNNRFLAERTGGTYSTLKVQPAELEDSGVYFCASSQLAGVTTDTQYFGPGTRLTVL.

This clone was recorded only once. The chain links TRBV24-1 to TRBJ2-3; the match to TRBD1 covers 10 bases. The CDR3 is made up of 16 amino acids. V trimming: 3 bases; J trimming: 5 bases; junction bases outside the gene matches: 7. Germline CDR1 and CDR2: KGHDR and SFDVKD. The CDR3 reads CATSDVGQGIIDTQYF. The CDR3 bases are TGTGCCACCAGTGATGTGGGACAGGGGATCATAGATACGCAGTATTTT.

This chain links TRBV12-3 or TRBV12-4 with TRBJ2-3; D is ambiguous. V was trimmed by 4 bases and J by 5 bases, leaving 10 bases between them. The CDR3 is made up of 13 amino acids. The CDR3 region is CASSSMHGDTQYF. In DNA, the CDR3 is TGTGCCAGCAGTTCAATGCACGGAGATACGCAGTATTTT.

The chain uses TRBV6-7 and TRBJ1-6; tentatively, D is TRBD1 (6 bases). TRBV6-7 is sorted into the ORF group, with uncertain function. The germline V and J ends were trimmed by 9 bases and 0 bases, with 27 bases remaining between them. The CDR3 is 20 residues long. This chain's CDR3 is CARVLLPGQNMSSYNSPLHF. In DNA, the CDR3 is TGTGCCAGGGTACTCCTCCCGGGACAAAATATGAGCTCCTATAATTCACCCCTCCACTTT.

The gene calls are TRBV7-3 and TRBJ2-7; 12 nucleotides line up with TRBD2. CDR1 and CDR2 from the germline V gene are SGHTA and FQGTGA. This CDR3 is 16 amino acids long. Unmatched junction bases numbered 8, after V lost 4 bases and J lost 4 bases. DNA for the CDR3: TGTGCCAGCAGCTCCCTGACTAGCGGGAGTCGTTACGAGCAGTACTTC. It yields the protein CASSSLTSGSRYEQYF.

This clone was recorded once. The rearrangement links TRBV3-1 (or the pseudogene TRBV3-2) to TRBJ2-3; 11 bases align to TRBD2. The V gene end was trimmed by 2 bases and the J gene end by 1 base; junction bases not matched to a gene: 8. The germline CDR1 and CDR2 sequences are LGHDT and YNNKEL (reference sequence). CDR3 size: 18 residues. CDR3: CASSQLTGTSGRTDTQYF. In nucleotides, the CDR3 is TGTGCCAGCAGCCAACTCACTGGGACTAGCGGACGCACAGATACGCAGTATTTT.

V and J are TRBV5-1 and TRBJ2-1; weak D call: TRBD1 (6 bases). The ends were cut back, 4 bases at V and 6 bases at J, with 11 bases in the middle. The CDR3 is 13 amino acids. From germline, CDR1 is SGHRS and CDR2 YFSETQ. This chain's CDR3 is CASSLTGINEQFF. In nucleotides, the CDR3 is TGCGCCAGCAGCCTGACAGGAATCAATGAGCAGTTCTTC.

The rearrangement links TRBV10-1 to TRBJ2-5; TRBD2 aligns across 7 bases. Germline values: CDR1 WNHNN, CDR2 SYGVQD (reference sequence). This CDR3 contains 15 residues. Losses at the gene ends were 1 base for V and 5 bases for J; bases not matched to a gene: 7. The CDR3: CASSEYKGGWETQYF. DNA for the CDR3: TGCGCCAGCAGTGAGTATAAGGGAGGGTGGGAGACCCAGTACTTC.

The V call is TRBV7-9, the J call TRBJ1-1; 8 bases map to TRBD1. V was clipped by 3 bases and J by 3 bases; unmatched bases: 3. Germline loops: CDR1 SEHNR, CDR2 FQNEAQ (reference sequence). The CDR3 consists of 14 residues. CDR3 sequence (DNA): TGTGCCAGCAGCTTCACAGGGGGGTACACTGAAGCTTTCTTT. Its translation is CASSFTGGYTEAFF.

This CDR3 reads CASSIAGEIDTQYF. DNA for the CDR3: TGTGCCAGTAGTATAGCGGGAGAAATAGATACGCAGTATTTT. The chain combines TRBV19 with TRBJ2-3; tentative D call: TRBD2 (6 bases). The length of the CDR3 is 14 residues. V gave up 1 base and J gave up 5 bases, with 10 bases separating them. CDR1 is LNHDA, CDR2 SQIVND, per germline (reference sequence).

This chain links TRBV19 with TRBJ1-2; TRBD1 might be the D (6 bases). Trimming removed 7 bases from V and 4 bases from J, with 19 bases in between. The CDR3 extends over 15 amino acids. Per germline, CDR1 LNHDA and CDR2 SQIVND (reference sequence). CDR3 nucleotide sequence: TGTGCCAGTACCCCTGTTTGGGACAAGGTCTATGGCTACACCTTC. Residues: CASTPVWDKVYGYTF.

This clone was observed once. This chain connects TRBV7-9 to TRBJ2-3, with 7 bases lining up with TRBD1. The germline V gene encodes CDR1 SEHNR and CDR2 FQNEAQ (reference sequence). The trim removed 6 bases at V and 9 bases at J, leaving 9 bases unmatched. CDR3 length: 13 amino acids. Written as DNA, the CDR3 is TGTGCCAGCAGTTCCCAAGACAGGGACACGCAGTATTTT. This translates into CASSSQDRDTQYF.

The chain recombines TRBV7-3 with TRBJ2-2; 7 positions agree with TRBD2. Trimming cost V 5 bases and J 0 bases; bases outside gene matches: 3. Germline-derived CDR1 and CDR2 are SGHTA and FQGTGA. The CDR3 is 15 residues long. The CDR3 DNA follows: TGTGCCAGCAGCGCCACTAGCGCGAACACCGGGGAGCTGTTTTTT. Its translation is CASSATSANTGELFF.

V usage is TRBV7-9 and J usage is TRBJ2-7; weak D call: TRBD1 (5 bases). The CDR3 runs 13 residues. V lost 5 bases and J 2 bases, leaving 10 bases between the germline ends. CDR1 is SEHNR and CDR2 is FQNEAQ in the germline V gene (reference sequence). The CDR3: CASSRTGTYEQYF. CDR3 nucleotide sequence: TGTGCCAGCAGCCGAACAGGTACCTACGAGCAGTACTTC. Together with reference TRBV7-9 and TRBJ2-7, the CDR3 gives the full variable domain: DTGVSQNPRHKITKRGQNVTFRCDPISEHNRLYWYRQTLGQGPEFLTYFQNEAQLEKSRLLSDRFSAERPKGSFSTLEIQRTEQGDSAMYLCASSRTGTYEQYFGPGTRLTVT.

This rearrangement joins TRBV30 to TRBJ1-2; D is uncertain. Germline V gives CDR1 GTSNPN, CDR2 SVGIG (reference sequence). The V end was cut by 4 bases, the J end by 4 bases, with 7 bases between. CDR3 length: 11 residues. The CDR3 DNA reads TGTGCCTGGACACACCTCTATGGCTACACCTTC. Its protein product is CAWTHLYGYTF.

The rearrangement uses TRBV6-5 and TRBJ2-2; the match to TRBD2 covers 7 bases. Germline assignment: CDR1 MNHEY and CDR2 SVGAGI. V lost 2 bases, J lost 2 bases, and 5 bases stayed unmatched. CDR3 size: 16 residues. This CDR3 is CASSYGLADNTGELFF. Here the CDR3 DNA reads TGTGCCAGCAGTTACGGGCTAGCGGACAACACCGGGGAGCTGTTTTTT.

This rearrangement joins TRBV7-9 to TRBJ2-6; D is unclear. Germline lookup yields CDR1 SEHNR and CDR2 FQNEAQ (reference sequence). Trimming took off 11 bases at V and 2 bases at J, with 13 bases between the two ends. The CDR3 has 14 residues. CDR3 amino acids: CASIVTAGANVLTF. The DNA of the CDR3 is TGTGCCTCCATTGTTACAGCTGGGGCCAACGTCCTGACTTTC. Filled out from reference TRBV7-9 and TRBJ2-6, the complete variable domain reads DTGVSQNPRHKITKRGQNVTFRCDPISEHNRLYWYRQTLGQGPEFLTYFQNEAQLEKSRLLSDRFSAERPKGSFSTLEIQRTEQGDSAMYLCASIVTAGANVLTFGAGSRLTVL.

The chain recombines TRBV25-1 with TRBJ2-1; 12 positions agree with TRBD2. Trimming at V came to 8 bases and at J to 4 bases, leaving 6 bases not matched to a gene. Germline values: CDR1 MGHDK, CDR2 SYGVNS. The CDR3 is made up of 15 amino acids. The CDR3 sequence is CASARGLAGYNEQFF. In DNA form, the CDR3 reads TGTGCCAGCGCGAGGGGACTAGCGGGTTACAATGAGCAGTTCTTC. Supplemented by reference TRBV25-1 and TRBJ2-1, the full variable domain reads EADIYQTPRYLVIGTGKKITLECSQTMGHDKMYWYQQDPGMELHLIHYSYGVNSTEKGDLSSESTVSRIRTEHFPLTLESARPSHTSQYLCASARGLAGYNEQFFGPGTRLTVL.